Listed here is a single T cell receptor beta chain. The target antigen is unknown. The data stem from a study of T cell responses to AZD1222 COVID-19 vaccine. This table comes from immunoSEQ multiplex PCR, and its TCRdb copy is limited to in-frame clones, with some not included. This repertoire shows 150,000 to 200,000 clones, approximately 92% found once; its top ten account for about 10%. The study's findings and limits: In the spike-specific TCR repertoire, nearly half reportedly target unmutated variant regions. Spike-spanning, vaccine-associated CD4 TCRs were dominant at 160-218 and 743-854. Baseline serology detected seropositivity in only a handful of AZD1222 recipients.

Germline V CDR1 and CDR2: SGHRS, YFSETQ. The CDR3 loop spans 13 amino acids. The V end lost 4 bases, the J end lost 5 bases, and 12 bases lay between the germline ends. The rearrangement links TRBV5-1 to TRBJ2-5, with a possible D match to TRBD2 (7 bases). Sequencing used peripheral blood, obtained on day 0 of AZD1222 vaccination. The source of this sequence is an adult in good health. In nucleotides, the CDR3 is TGCGCCAGCAGCCGGGGGGCGGGGGAGACCCAGTACTTC. Its translation: CASSRGAGETQYF. Variable domain in full (rest from reference TRBV5-1 and TRBJ2-5): KAGVTQTPRYLIKTRGQQVTLSCSPISGHRSVSWYQQTPGQGLQFLFEYFSETQRNKGNFPGRFSGRQFSNSRSEMNVSTLELGDSALYLCASSRGAGETQYFGPGTRLLVL.